The 27 T cell receptor beta chains in this list originate from one sample, sequenced in a study of blood T cell repertoires in COVID-19. Some clones are missing from TCRdb's copy, which holds only in-frame ones; the method was immunoSEQ multiplex PCR. The sample shows about 73,000 clones, 80% to 85% of them seen only once. The specimen was peripheral blood. These receptors were obtained from a human donor in a cohort sampled during active COVID-19.

V gene TRBV24-1 combines with J gene TRBJ2-1, with D perhaps matching TRBD1 (6 bases). This CDR3 is 13 amino acids long. Trimming left V 0 bases short and J 11 bases short, with 10 bases between. CDR1 KGHDR and CDR2 SFDVKD come from the germline V gene. The CDR3 loop is CATSDLQQGQQFF. As DNA, the CDR3 is TGTGCCACCAGTGATTTGCAACAGGGACAGCAGTTCTTC.

V usage is TRBV6-6 and J usage is TRBJ1-5; a possible D gene is TRBD1 (5 bases). V gave up 7 bases and J gave up 3 bases, with 13 bases separating them. Germline V lookup: CDR1 MNHNY, CDR2 SVGAGI (reference sequence). The length of the CDR3 is 14 residues. The CDR3: CASNQDRTNQPQHF. In DNA, the CDR3 is TGTGCCAGCAACCAAGACAGAACCAATCAGCCCCAGCATTTT.

The CDR3 region is CASSPRGEGPDTQYF. For the CDR3, the DNA is TGTGCCAGCAGCCCGCGGGGGGAGGGGCCAGATACGCAGTATTTT. The chain uses TRBV6-2 or TRBV6-3 and TRBJ2-3; 8 nucleotides line up with TRBD2. Germline V CDR1 and CDR2: MNHEY, SVGEGT. The CDR3 consists of 15 residues. The ends lost 6 bases at V and 4 bases at J; junction bases unmatched: 9.

The rearrangement uses TRBV9 and TRBJ2-2, with D unresolved. Germline values: CDR1 SGDLS, CDR2 YYNGEE. This CDR3 is 11 amino acids long. V gave up 4 bases and J gave up 7 bases, with 5 bases separating them. This CDR3 is CASSPNGELFF. For the CDR3, the DNA is TGTGCCAGCAGCCCCAACGGGGAGCTGTTTTTT.

This sequence joins TRBV5-6 and TRBJ1-6, with unresolved D. The CDR3 spans 15 residues. Between the trimmed V and J ends, which lost 7 bases and 0 bases, there was a span of 11 bases. Germline V gene data show CDR1 as SGHDT and CDR2 as YYEEEE. The CDR3 region is CASGVHRSYNSPLHF. For the CDR3, the DNA is TGTGCCAGCGGTGTACATCGCTCCTATAATTCACCCCTCCACTTT.

The rearrangement links TRBV4-2 to TRBJ2-7, with TRBD2 matching over 11 bases. The CDR3 is made up of 16 amino acids. Per the germline V gene, CDR1 is LGHNA and CDR2 is YNFKEQ. The ends lost 3 bases at V and 0 bases at J; junction bases unmatched: 4. The CDR3 spells CASSQGTSGLSYEQYF. In nucleotides, the CDR3 is TGTGCCAGCAGCCAGGGGACTAGCGGCCTCTCCTACGAGCAGTACTTC.

The rearrangement joins TRBV6-6 to TRBJ1-5, with TRBD1 matching 7 bases. The CDR3 covers 14 residues. The ends lost 5 bases at V and 9 bases at J; junction bases unmatched: 10. The V gene's germline CDR1 is MNHNY and CDR2 SVGAGI (reference sequence). The CDR3 spells CASSQGTAFPPQHF. CDR3 sequence (DNA): TGTGCCAGCAGTCAGGGGACAGCCTTCCCGCCCCAGCATTTT.

The rearrangement uses TRBV9 and TRBJ2-3; tentatively, D is TRBD1 (6 bases). V dropped 6 bases and J dropped 0 bases, with 14 bases sitting between them. CDR3 size: 15 residues. Germline lookup yields CDR1 SGDLS and CDR2 YYNGEE. The chain's CDR3 is CASNLRGHSTDTQYF. The DNA of the CDR3 is TGTGCCAGCAATCTGAGGGGACATAGCACAGATACGCAGTATTTT.

This clone was observed once. The chain recombines TRBV5-6 with TRBJ2-7; 9 bases line up with TRBD1. The CDR3 sequence is 19 residues long. Germline assignment: CDR1 SGHDT and CDR2 YYEEEE. Trimming at V came to 3 bases and at J to 0 bases, leaving 16 bases not matched to a gene. The CDR3, as DNA: TGTGCCAGCAGCTCCTACCTGGGACAGGGTCCGACGGGCTCCTACGAGCAGTACTTC. This sequence encodes CASSSYLGQGPTGSYEQYF.

V usage is TRBV3-1 (or the pseudogene TRBV3-2) and J usage is TRBJ1-2, with D hard to call. Germline lookup yields CDR1 LGHDT and CDR2 YNNKEL (reference sequence). This CDR3 contains 14 residues. V lost 3 bases to trimming and J lost 6 bases, with 14 bases between them. Here the CDR3 DNA reads TGTGCCAGCAGCCATCCGAGGAGGCGTCATGGCTACACCTTC. This sequence encodes CASSHPRRRHGYTF.

The chain joins TRBV7-5 to TRBJ2-3; the D call of TRBD2 is as the table states it, not checked on the DNA. TRBV7-5 is a pseudogene locus. The CDR3 contains 13 residues. The CDR3 sequence is CARSPKCPDTQYF. CDR3 DNA: TGTGCCAGAAGCCCTAAATGTCCAGATACGCAGTATTTT.

CDR3 protein: CASSQGTGATGELFF. The CDR3 DNA follows: TGCGCCAGCAGCCAGGGGACAGGAGCCACCGGGGAGCTGTTTTTT. The rearrangement links TRBV4-1 to TRBJ2-2, with 8 bases fitting TRBD1. CDR3 length: 15 amino acids. V dropped 3 bases and J dropped 4; count of bases not matched to a gene: 4. Looked up from germline, CDR1 is MGHRA and CDR2 is YSYEKL.

The chain links TRBV3-1 (or the pseudogene TRBV3-2) to TRBJ2-5; D may be TRBD2 (7 bases). Germline V gives CDR1 LGHDT, CDR2 YNNKEL (reference sequence). The V gene lost 3 bases and the J gene lost 5 bases, with 10 bases spanning the gap. The CDR3 has 13 residues. In DNA form, the CDR3 reads TGTGCCAGCAGCCATTCGGGGGGCGAGACCCAGTACTTC. It codes for CASSHSGGETQYF.

The rearrangement joins TRBV6-6 to TRBJ1-1; D ambiguous. This CDR3 contains 14 residues. Trimming shortened V by 6 bases and J by 4 bases, and 15 bases separated the two germline ends. The germline gives CDR1 MNHNY, CDR2 SVGAGI (reference sequence). The CDR3 DNA follows: TGTGCCAGCAGCCACCGTGGAGATTCCACTGAAGCTTTCTTT. Its protein product is CASSHRGDSTEAFF.

This clone was counted only a few times. This chain connects TRBV7-9 to TRBJ2-7; D may be TRBD2 (5 bases). V was cut by 4 bases and J by 6 bases, with 16 bases left in between. The germline V gene encodes CDR1 SEHNR and CDR2 FQNEAQ (reference sequence). This CDR3 is 14 amino acids long. The CDR3: CASSSEDLRGEQYF. CDR3 DNA sequence: TGTGCCAGCAGCTCAGAGGACCTCCGGGGCGAGCAGTACTTC. Full variable domain (missing parts from reference TRBV7-9 and TRBJ2-7): DTGVSQNPRHKITKRGQNVTFRCDPISEHNRLYWYRQTLGQGPEFLTYFQNEAQLEKSRLLSDRFSAERPKGSFSTLEIQRTEQGDSAMYLCASSSEDLRGEQYFGPGTRLTVT.

The J gene is TRBJ1-6, the V gene TRBV27; D ambiguous. Trimming pared 0 bases from V and 10 bases from J, leaving 10 bases between. This CDR3 is built from 14 residues. Germline CDR1 and CDR2: MNHEY and SMNVEV (reference sequence). Here the CDR3 reads CASSLSSGLSPLHF. DNA for the CDR3: TGTGCCAGCAGTTTATCGTCCGGACTCTCACCCCTCCACTTT.

The chain is built from TRBV5-1 and TRBJ1-4; 8 nucleotides agree with TRBD1. After removal of 3 bases from V and 0 bases from J, the junction contained 4 bases not matched to a gene. The CDR3 length is 16 residues. Germline CDR1 is SGHRS and CDR2 is YFSETQ. The CDR3 DNA sequence: TGCGCCAGCAGCTCGGACAGGGCGTCAACTAATGAAAAACTGTTTTTT. Protein product: CASSSDRASTNEKLFF.

CDR3 in DNA: TGTGCCAGCAGCCAAGCCGGGTATCGGGACACTGAAGCTTTCTTT. It specifies CASSQAGYRDTEAFF. This chain uses TRBV3-1 (or the pseudogene TRBV3-2) with TRBJ1-1, with D hard to call. From germline, CDR1 is LGHDT and CDR2 YNNKEL (reference sequence). The CDR3 has 15 amino acids. Trimming shortened V by 1 base and J by 3 bases, and 12 bases separated the two germline ends.

The chain joins TRBV6-6 to TRBJ1-1; 7 bases match TRBD1. With V trimmed by 4 bases and J by 1 base, 3 bases remained unmatched. The CDR3 runs 14 residues. The germline V gene encodes CDR1 MNHNY and CDR2 SVGAGI (reference sequence). CDR3 nucleotides: TGTGCCAGCAGTTCGACAGGGACGAACACTGAAGCTTTCTTT. Amino acid sequence: CASSSTGTNTEAFF.

This clone turned up a few times. This chain connects TRBV15 to TRBJ2-7; TRBD2 might be the D (5 bases). The germline V gene encodes CDR1 LNHNV and CDR2 YYDKDF (reference sequence). The CDR3 consists of 15 residues. V was clipped by 5 bases and J by 0 bases, with 14 bases between them. The CDR3 is CATSPDGVSSYEQYF. The CDR3 region has the DNA TGTGCCACCAGCCCCGACGGGGTGAGCTCCTACGAGCAGTACTTC.

This clone was seen only a few times. This sequence joins TRBV5-4 and TRBJ2-7; 7 bases map to TRBD1. Looked up from germline, CDR1 is SGHNT and CDR2 is YYREEE (reference sequence). The CDR3 is 13 residues long. J gave up 5 bases and V 4 bases, and 6 bases lay outside the gene matches. In nucleotides, the CDR3 is TGTGCCAGCAGCAAACTGACAGGGAACGAGCAGTACTTC. Amino acid sequence: CASSKLTGNEQYF. Variable domain in full (rest from reference TRBV5-4 and TRBJ2-7): ETGVTQSPTHLIKTRGQQVTLRCSSQSGHNTVSWYQQALGQGPQFIFQYYREEENGRGNFPPRFSGLQFPNYSSELNVNALELDDSALYLCASSKLTGNEQYFGPGTRLTVT.

CDR3 loop: CASGLVSGGPSYEQYF. DNA for the CDR3: TGTGCTAGTGGTTTGGTATCCGGGGGGCCCTCCTACGAGCAGTACTTC. The rearrangement joins TRBV12-5 to TRBJ2-7; a possible D gene is TRBD2 (7 bases). The CDR3 runs to 16 residues. The V gene's germline CDR1 is LGHNT and CDR2 FRNRAP. V gave up 0 bases and J gave up 0 bases, with 12 bases separating them.

The CDR3 spells CASTLGQAGTGELFF. The CDR3 coding sequence is TGTGCCAGCACCCTTGGACAGGCGGGCACCGGGGAGCTGTTTTTT. The chain uses TRBV7-3 and TRBJ2-2, with 7 bases fitting TRBD1. The V gene end was trimmed by 7 bases and the J gene end by 4 bases; junction bases not matched to a gene: 9. The CDR3 has 15 residues. Germline V gene lookup returns CDR1 SGHTA and CDR2 FQGTGA.

This chain's CDR3 is CASSYGIPGELFF. The CDR3 DNA is TGTGCCAGCAGTTACGGCATCCCCGGGGAGCTGTTTTTT. The V call is TRBV6-5, the J call TRBJ2-2, with D hard to call. The V end lost 2 bases, the J end lost 6 bases, and 7 bases lay between the germline ends. The CDR3 contains 13 residues. CDR1 and CDR2 from the germline V gene are MNHEY and SVGAGI.

The chain joins TRBV19 to TRBJ1-2, with 7 bases lining up with TRBD1. The CDR3 totals 14 residues. The germline V gene has CDR1 LNHDA and CDR2 SQIVND (reference sequence). Unmatched junction bases numbered 6, after V lost 3 bases and J lost 5 bases. CDR3 residues: CASSMGTARYGYTF. The CDR3 nucleotides are TGTGCCAGTAGTATGGGGACAGCGCGGTATGGCTACACCTTC.

The V gene is TRBV4-3, the J gene TRBJ2-5; 10 bases map to TRBD2. The CDR3 covers 14 residues. J was trimmed by 3 bases and V by 4 bases; bases with no gene match: 2. Germline assignment: CDR1 LGHNA and CDR2 YSLEER. For the CDR3, the DNA is TGCGCCAGCAGCCGAACTAGCGGGGAAGAGACCCAGTACTTC. Its translation: CASSRTSGEETQYF.

This clone was detected only once. The V gene is TRBV11-2, the J gene TRBJ2-2; the match to TRBD1 covers 9 bases. After removal of 1 base from V and 0 bases from J, the junction contained 3 bases not matched to a gene. The CDR3 loop spans 17 amino acids. Germline CDR1 reads SGHAT; CDR2 reads FQNNGV. The CDR3 is CASSLVTGGPNTGELFF. The CDR3 DNA reads as TGTGCCAGCAGCTTAGTGACAGGGGGACCGAACACCGGGGAGCTGTTTTTT.